These 24 T cell receptor beta chains came from one sample sequenced in a study of blood T cell repertoires in COVID-19. Only in-frame clones appear in the TCRdb table, and some are missing; sequencing was by immunoSEQ multiplex PCR. The data show more than 100,000 clones, with 84% seen just once and approximately 12% held by the top ten. Specimen: peripheral blood. These receptors were taken from a woman in her twenties or thirties who had recovered from COVID-19.

By proportion, this clone is medium-sized. The chain joins TRBV5-8 to TRBJ2-4; 7 nucleotides align to TRBD1. The ends lost 4 bases at V and 0 bases at J; junction bases unmatched: 7. The CDR3 is 16 residues long. Germline-derived CDR1 and CDR2 are SGHTS and YDEGEE. The CDR3 DNA reads as TGTGCCAGCAGCGACGGGACAGCCCTAGCCAAAAACATTCAGTACTTC. It translates to CASSDGTALAKNIQYF.

V gene TRBV5-1 combines with J gene TRBJ2-5; the D is unclear. The CDR3 has 13 amino acids. Trimming removed 1 base from V and 0 bases from J, with 4 bases in between. Germline loops: CDR1 SGHRS, CDR2 YFSETQ. CDR3 region: CASSLSNQETQYF. The CDR3 coding sequence is TGCGCCAGCAGCTTGTCAAACCAAGAGACCCAGTACTTC.

The V call is TRBV5-1, the J call TRBJ1-3, with TRBD1 matching 8 bases. This CDR3 is built from 14 residues. Germline V lookup: CDR1 SGHRS, CDR2 YFSETQ. V lost 5 bases and J lost 1; bases outside the gene matches: 2. The CDR3 region is CASSQGASGNTIYF. CDR3 sequence (DNA): TGCGCCAGCAGTCAGGGGGCGTCTGGAAACACCATATATTTT.

This clone was detected only a few times. As DNA, the CDR3 is TGTGCCAGCAGCTTGGGAGTCCTAGCGGACGAGCAGTACTTC. Amino acids: CASSLGVLADEQYF. The chain joins TRBV5-4 to TRBJ2-7; 7 bases fit TRBD2. Germline CDR1 SGHNT, CDR2 YYREEE (reference sequence). The length of the CDR3 is 14 residues. Trimming took 0 bases from V and 5 from J; bases not matched to a gene: 5. Using reference TRBV5-4 and TRBJ2-7 for the parts outside the CDR3, the full variable domain is ETGVTQSPTHLIKTRGQQVTLRCSSQSGHNTVSWYQQALGQGPQFIFQYYREEENGRGNFPPRFSGLQFPNYSSELNVNALELDDSALYLCASSLGVLADEQYFGPGTRLTVT.

V and J are TRBV19 and TRBJ1-2; D not resolved. Germline V gives CDR1 LNHDA, CDR2 SQIVND (reference sequence). Trimming pared 1 base from V and 5 bases from J, leaving 8 bases between. The CDR3 loop spans 13 amino acids. The chain's CDR3 is CASSIVTAYGYTF. DNA for the CDR3: TGTGCCAGTAGTATAGTCACAGCTTATGGCTACACCTTC.

This clone has only a few counts. The chain joins TRBV5-1 to TRBJ1-3; weak D call: TRBD1 (5 bases). The CDR3 is 16 amino acids. The germline CDR1 and CDR2 sequences are SGHRS and YFSETQ. V was cut by 0 bases and J by 3 bases, with 13 bases left in between. CDR3 in amino acids: CASSLDNTGYGNTIYF. Written as DNA, the CDR3 is TGCGCCAGCAGCTTGGACAACACAGGTTATGGAAACACCATATATTTT.

This clone was counted a single time. The chain is built from TRBV2 and TRBJ2-3; 7 nucleotides align to TRBD2. V gave up 5 bases and J gave up 0 bases; unmatched junction bases: 5. CDR1 SNHLY and CDR2 FYNNEI come from the germline V gene. This CDR3 comprises 15 residues. This CDR3 is CASSQVAGSTDTQYF. CDR3 bases: TGTGCCAGCAGTCAGGTAGCGGGTAGCACAGATACGCAGTATTTT.

V is TRBV24-1 and J is TRBJ2-1, with TRBD2 identical over 15 bases. V shed 4 bases and J 5 bases; nucleotides not matched to a gene: 8. CDR1 is KGHDR, CDR2 SFDVKD, per germline. There are 18 residues in the CDR3. CDR3 amino acids: CATSEWTSGRAGDNEQFF. CDR3 DNA sequence: TGTGCCACCAGTGAATGGACTAGCGGGAGGGCCGGCGACAATGAGCAGTTCTTC.

This clone has just one count. The chain is built from TRBV7-3 and TRBJ1-3, with D possibly matching TRBD1 (6 bases). The CDR3 contains 17 residues. CDR1 and CDR2 (germline): SGHTA, FQGTGA. The V end was cut by 5 bases, the J end by 0 bases, with 17 bases between. The CDR3 reads CASSTGQNLFSGNTIYF. In DNA form, the CDR3 reads TGTGCCAGCAGCACCGGACAGAACCTATTCTCTGGAAACACCATATATTTT.

This chain links TRBV21-1 with TRBJ2-3; TRBD1, the table's D call, was not compared with the DNA. TRBV21-1 is shown as a pseudogene. The CDR3 consists of 17 residues. The CDR3 sequence is CASKHPSRLSRGNTQYF. DNA of the CDR3: TGTGCCAGCAAACATCCCTCAAGGCTGAGTAGGGGAAATACGCAGTATTTT.

The genes are TRBV21-1 and TRBJ2-3; the table calls TRBD1, which could not be checked here. TRBV21-1 is reported as a pseudogene. This CDR3 contains 20 residues. CDR3 coding DNA: TGTGCCAGCAGCAAAGATACAGGGAAGGGGAAAGTAAGGTTCACAGATACGCAGTATTTT. Protein: CASSKDTGKGKVRFTDTQYF.

The chain has TRBV4-2 and TRBJ1-1; 8 bases line up with TRBD1. The CDR3 loop spans 16 amino acids. With 4 bases clipped from V and 4 bases from J, the junction kept 11 bases outside the gene matches. Germline CDR1 is LGHNA and CDR2 is YNFKEQ. CDR3 nucleotide sequence: TGTGCCAGCAGCCGATCCGGTACAGGGGGAGTCACTGAAGCTTTCTTT. This translates into CASSRSGTGGVTEAFF.

The chain combines TRBV12-3 or TRBV12-4 with TRBJ2-4; possible D gene TRBD2, 6 bases. CDR3 length: 13 residues. V lost 6 bases and J lost 15, with 21 bases in between. This CDR3 reads CASSDRFGGNLYF. The CDR3 DNA is TGTGCCAGCAGCGACAGATTTGGGGGGAATCTGTACTTC.

This clone has just a few counts. This chain joins TRBV7-8 and TRBJ2-5; 11 nucleotides align to TRBD1. CDR1 and CDR2 (germline): SGHVS, FQNEAQ. Trimming took 4 bases from V and 5 from J; bases not matched to a gene: 6. The CDR3 spans 15 residues. The CDR3 region is CASSYSGTGGETQYF. The CDR3 DNA reads as TGTGCCAGCAGCTACTCCGGGACAGGGGGGGAGACCCAGTACTTC.

V and J are TRBV6-5 and TRBJ1-2, with D possibly TRBD1 on 5 matching bases. CDR1 and CDR2 from the germline V gene are MNHEY and SVGAGI. The CDR3 contains 14 residues. V lost 6 bases and J 6 bases, leaving 17 bases between the germline ends. The DNA of the CDR3 is TGTGCCAGCAGGGTGACCAGGGTTTCGAATGGCTACACCTTC. This encodes CASRVTRVSNGYTF.

The chain has TRBV3-1 (or the pseudogene TRBV3-2) and TRBJ1-5; no firm D call. V was cut by 0 bases and J by 2 bases, with 11 bases left in between. CDR3 length: 16 residues. Germline V gene sequence: CDR1 LGHDT, CDR2 YNNKEL (reference sequence). Here the CDR3 DNA reads TGTGCCAGCAGCCAAGAAGGAGGGTTTGGCAATCAGCCCCAGCATTTT. This encodes CASSQEGGFGNQPQHF.

The gene calls are TRBV21-1 and TRBJ2-7; the table names TRBD1, a call not compared with the DNA. TRBV21-1 is deemed a pseudogene. The CDR3 contains 14 residues. The CDR3 loop reads CASTLTGVTYEQYF. In DNA, the CDR3 is TGTGCCAGCACCCTGACAGGGGTAACCTACGAGCAGTACTTC.

J is TRBJ2-1 and V is TRBV6-5; 8 positions match TRBD2. The CDR3 is 15 residues long. The germline V gene has CDR1 MNHEY and CDR2 SVGAGI. V trimming: 5 bases; J trimming: 7 bases; junction bases outside the gene matches: 10. The CDR3 region has the DNA TGTGCCAGCAGTCTGTACAGCGGGGGCTCGAATGAGCAGTTCTTC. This codes for CASSLYSGGSNEQFF.

The rearrangement links TRBV7-3 to TRBJ2-5; D ambiguous. Trimming left V 5 bases short and J 1 base short, with 8 bases between. Germline CDR1 and CDR2: SGHTA and FQGTGA. The CDR3 runs to 13 residues. The CDR3 nucleotides read TGTGCCAGCAGCGAGAGATTCCAAGAGACCCAGTACTTC. This codes for CASSERFQETQYF.

The CDR3 DNA sequence: TGTGCCAGCAGCACAGGGGGCGCTTCGCTAGAGACCCAGTACTTC. Protein sequence: CASSTGGASLETQYF. The rearrangement links TRBV7-3 to TRBJ2-5, with 9 bases that match TRBD1. Trimming removed 5 bases from V and 4 bases from J; junction bases left unmatched: 8. CDR1 is SGHTA, CDR2 FQGTGA, per germline. The CDR3 spans 15 residues.

The chain joins TRBV25-1 to TRBJ2-2; D gene ambiguous. Germline V gives CDR1 MGHDK, CDR2 SYGVNS. The CDR3 covers 14 residues. Trimming removed 2 bases at V and 6 bases at J, with 10 bases between. CDR3 nucleotides: TGTGCCAGCAGTGAAGAACTACCCCCCGGGGAGCTGTTTTTT. This codes for CASSEELPPGELFF.

The chain joins TRBV6-6 to TRBJ2-1; D remains unclear. The CDR3 runs to 15 residues. The germline CDR1 and CDR2 sequences are MNHNY and SVGAGI (reference sequence). Deletions cut 0 bases from V and 4 bases from J, with 10 bases between. CDR3 loop: CASSYSTADYNEQFF. The CDR3 coding sequence is TGTGCCAGCAGTTACTCGACTGCAGATTACAATGAGCAGTTCTTC.

The gene calls are TRBV6-5 and TRBJ2-7; TRBD1 agrees at 10 bases. CDR1 is MNHEY and CDR2 is SVGAGI in the germline V gene. The CDR3 loop spans 14 amino acids. V was pared by 5 bases and J by 6 bases, with 7 bases of the junction left unmatched. Here the CDR3 reads CASSLSGTGAEQYF. As DNA, the CDR3 is TGTGCCAGCAGTCTATCAGGGACAGGGGCCGAGCAGTACTTC.

J is TRBJ1-2 and V is TRBV5-4; D is uncertain. The V end was cut by 3 bases, the J end by 5 bases, with 17 bases between. Germline CDR1 SGHNT, CDR2 YYREEE (reference sequence). The length of the CDR3 is 15 residues. The CDR3: CASSSEALGIYGYTF. In DNA, the CDR3 is TGTGCCAGCAGCTCGGAGGCCCTAGGTATATATGGCTACACCTTC.